This T cell receptor (beta chain) is drawn from a study of cytomegalovirus exposure and HLA in healthy donors (dated by TCRdb to about 2017). For context, the study as a whole: An earlier analysis of 587 of the donors reported around 280 Gb of sequence data and around 110 million unique TCR beta sequences obtained from roughly 170 million T cells. Approximately 310 gigabases of sequencing data and approximately 85 million unique TCR sequences were included in an early release covering several hundred HLA-typed donors. Of the roughly 390 genotyped donors, approximately 81% were placed in the genetic ancestry cluster associated with self-reported Caucasian donors. The study aimed to test whether signatures of past pathogen exposure could be identified by cataloging public T cell receptors. Using immunosequencing, the study profiled T cell repertoires from fewer than 700 subjects and related those repertoires to cytomegalovirus serostatus. In addition to the first cohort of 500 to 850 subjects, a separate validation cohort of approximately 110 different subjects was used. High-throughput TCR immunosequencing, statistical association of individual TCRs with disease status, and machine learning were combined to predict cytomegalovirus infection status. To study patterns of TCR occurrence, a later analysis re-analyzed previously published TCR beta repertoires from more than 550 donors and added high-resolution HLA genotyping. The later analysis used no new phenotypic data to find candidate immune exposures, relying instead on TCR beta sequences and their occurrence across donors. In an earlier analysis of 587 of the donors, high-throughput TCR beta sequencing was used to judge whether each TCR beta V gene segment behaved as functional or pseudogenic. Donor age, sex, ethnicity and CMV serostatus were collected together with the repertoire data. In a later genetic analysis, genome-wide SNP genotypes for about 55% of the 666 donors were used, and that subset was treated as a discovery cohort. Every repertoire in the discovery cohort had been generated on one and the same sequencing platform. Class I and class II HLA loci were covered by the typing at four-digit resolution. The number of typed donors differed by locus: about 629-640 for A, B, C, DRB1 and DQB1; approximately 540 for DQA1; 606 for DPA1; and around 470 for DPB1. Several DR-DQ haplotypes were handled as single units for association and clustering because linkage in the cohort was strong. On average, 235,054 unique TCR beta nucleotide sequences were sequenced per donor among some 430 genotyped donors of the cohort, with around 19% of those sequences being non-productive.

The method was the immunoSEQ multiplex PCR assay. A mixture of 60 forward primers for TCR Vbeta segments and 13 reverse primers for TCR Jbeta segments was used in the multiplex PCR. The CDR3 region of rearranged TCR beta genes was amplified from genomic DNA by a multiplex PCR assay. The amplified TCR beta libraries were sequenced on the Illumina HiSeq System as 87-base-pair reads. As for the original processing: A later analysis tallied tens of millions of unique TCR beta chains across the 666 repertoires, and around 10 million of those chains were shared by two or more donors. Raw reads were error-corrected and collapsed into unique sequences with a nearest-neighbor algorithm that merged closely related sequences to remove PCR and sequencing errors. V, D and J gene segments were assigned by aligning CDR3 sequences to IMGT reference sequences. For a sequence to be retained, at least a six-nucleotide match to both a V gene segment and a J gene segment was required. A rearrangement counted as productive if the CDR3 had no stop codons and remained in frame with V and J, and every other rearrangement counted as non-productive. Following IMGT convention, CDR3 was defined as the stretch from the second conserved V-encoded cysteine to the conserved J-encoded phenylalanine. The earlier analysis of about 590 of the donors excluded sequences that lacked an unambiguous match to a single V gene segment. An earlier analysis of approximately 590 of the donors called V segments functional above 56.7% productive rearrangements and segregating when the between-donor standard deviation exceeded 5%. A statistical classification framework was built for diagnosing cytomegalovirus status from the catalog of TCR beta chain sequences. In a later analysis, V and J genes were assigned by comparing TCR nucleotide sequences against IMGT/GENE-DB human TR gene sequences. In a later analysis, CDR3 sequences and most-parsimonious VDJ recombination scenarios were assigned using the TCRdist pipeline. In a later analysis, every TCR beta chain was defined by the combination of its CDR3 amino acid sequence and its V-gene family, and reads without a unique V-gene family were dropped. In a later analysis, 550 to 650 highly shared, low-generation-probability nucleotide sequences were removed to address suspected cross-contamination and a sequencing artifact. For each public chain, a later analysis derived a clonal expansion index from normalized ranks of inferred template counts within each repertoire. In a later analysis, generation probabilities were computed using a VDJ recombination model fitted to out-of-frame rearrangements, and the results were checked against IGoR. Hypergeometric tests were used in a later analysis to score TCR-TCR, TCR-HLA and TCR-CMV co-occurrence, with a repertoire-size bias correction applied to the TCR pairs. False discovery rates were estimated in a later analysis by permuting HLA or CMV assignments 20 times. In a later analysis, co-occurring TCRs were grouped using DBSCAN, with TCRdist sequence similarity added in when clustering inside HLA-allele-positive subsets. Repertoires with fewer than 30,000 or more than 120,000 public chains, plus five repertoires with anomalous nucleotide sharing, were excluded from co-occurrence clustering. In TCRdb, the immuneACCESS table is reduced to in-frame sequences with V and J assigned. These tables do not hold every clone; where another copy was compared, an unresolved V gene accounts for under half, and the others remain unexplained. V and J calls and clone size are those listed in that table; D and trimming were worked out from the DNA. This sample is represented by about 140,000 clones; roughly 77% of them were singletons. The ten largest clonotypes hold around 4.8% of the sample.

The research as a whole found: Immune exposure information for the cohort was limited to CMV serostatus. Because HLA typing was unavailable for some donors at each locus, only the typed subset was used in association tests. According to a later analysis, parvovirus B19, influenza, CMV and Epstein-Barr virus appeared linked to several top co-occurrence clusters. According to the authors, the approach could potentially be generalized to other disease states and immunological phenotypes. Cytomegalovirus status was reported to be diagnosed by the classifier with high specificity and sensitivity in both the original and validation cohorts. Because counts were too low, fewer than 20 rarely observed V segments, including chromosome 9 orphons, were excluded from the earlier analysis of 500 to 700 of the donors. While some public TCRs were present in many individuals, most TCR sequences turned up only very rarely across donors. Specific HLA alleles were associated with 15,000 to 20,000 TCR beta sequences at a false discovery rate of 0.05 in a later analysis. The sequencing pipeline was judged likely to have produced a cluster of highly shared sequence variants as a technical artifact. In a later genetic analysis, fewer N-insertions in productive TCRs were reported among donors in an Asian-associated ancestry cluster than the approximately 710-donor mean. An earlier analysis of approximately 530 of the donors showed that most TCR beta V segments appeared in productive rearrangements either about 87% or about 30% of the time, which broadly matched IMGT annotations. A further reported finding was that TCR beta sequences accurately predicted the HLA-A and HLA-B alleles for most subjects in the first cohort. Some IMGT-functional V segments, including TRBV6-2 and TRBV6-3, could not be distinguished by the 87-base-pair reads and were therefore excluded. In a later analysis, most CMV-associated TCR beta chains were found to appear HLA-restricted, with HLA associations seemingly driven largely by CMV exposure. In a later analysis, the rate of TCR association differed among HLA loci, with DRB1 alleles having the most associated TCRs and HLA-C alleles having the fewest. When HLA alleles, especially DR and DQ, strongly co-occurred, TCR associations were difficult to assign to individual alleles. The presence/absence analyses assumed that sequencing depth was roughly uniform across donors, and that assumption may not be true. In vitro tests confirmed that a few of the cytomegalovirus-associated TCR beta chains recognize cytomegalovirus antigens. The study listed 150 to 200 TCR beta chains as associated with cytomegalovirus. Only TCR beta chains were sequenced in this cohort, and the absence of alpha or paired-chain data limited detectable features. An association between a missense DCLRE1C variant and V-gene and J-gene trimming of TCR beta chains was found in a later genetic analysis and replicated in an independent cohort. In a later analysis, HLA-associated TCR beta chains were found to be more clonally expanded and to have lower generation probabilities than equally common non-associated chains. Linkage disequilibrium might explain the correlated functional status among segregating V segments, but an unknown experimental factor could not be excluded.

Turning to this clone: The antigen it binds to is not known. No base qualities exist here, and no much larger clone lies one base off it.

The cohort was made up of 666 healthy bone marrow donors. At the time of sampling, every cohort member was nominally healthy, though immune exposures that went unrecorded were likely present. Of the 666 cohort members, roughly 300 had positive CMV serostatus and fewer than 450 had negative CMV serostatus, and CMV serostatus was not recorded for the donor. A peripheral blood sample was collected from each donor, and TCR beta sequencing was performed on peripheral blood mononuclear cells. The Qiagen DNeasy Blood Extraction Kit was used to extract genomic DNA from the blood cell samples. Here V drops 3 bases and J drops 0 bases, and the junction holds 7 bases not matched to any gene. Reading from cysteine to phenylalanine, the CDR3 counts 17 amino acids. The CDR3 DNA has 51 bases and is translated from base 1. The germline V gene encodes CDR1 KGHSH and CDR2 LQKENI.

The sequenced sample was PBMCs. The receptor chain draws on TRBV18 and TRBJ1-4; 7 bases in the middle match TRBD1. The origin of this receptor is a man in his thirties or forties in good health. The nucleotide sequence reads as follows: TGTGCCAGCTCACCTTGGGACAGTGCTGCAACTAATGAAAAACTGTTTTTT. Translated, it gives CASSPWDSAATNEKLFF.